This T cell receptor (beta chain) appears in the sequencing data of a study of CD8 T cells in ankylosing spondylitis. One entry per CDR3 protein, called by TCRdb with MiXCR from the 5' RACE reads. This table has roughly 120,000 distinct CDR3 sequences, roughly 7.3% appearing once. This clonotype was counted many times. The CDR3 consists of 15 residues. V was cut by 6 bases and J by 2 bases, with 13 bases left in between. The TCR originated in a male donor with ankylosing spondylitis or in good health (not recorded which). The sample consisted of blood, either unsorted or a sorted T cell fraction (not recorded which). This chain joins TRBV12-3 or TRBV12-4 and TRBJ1-4, with no clear D. The CDR3, as DNA: TGTGCCAGCAGACCCCGGGGTCGGACTAATGAAAAACTGTTTTTT. Translating gives CASRPRGRTNEKLFF.